One and the same sample provided the 7 T cell receptor beta chains below, sequenced in a study of T cell changes during pregnancy in multiple sclerosis. Using immunoSEQ multiplex PCR, the repertoire was profiled, and TCRdb retains in-frame clones only, with some absent. The sample contains about 56,000 clones, 90% of which appear only once. Sample: peripheral blood, taken in the first trimester of pregnancy. These receptors were obtained from a female donor in good health, enrolled as a control in a pregnancy study.

The V call is TRBV20-1, the J call TRBJ1-2, with D uncertain. The V and J ends lost 6 bases and 13 bases respectively, with 12 bases between them. The CDR3 sequence is 9 residues long. Germline CDR1 reads DFQATT; CDR2 reads SNEGSKA (reference sequence). The CDR3 reads CSAETSGTF. CDR3 in DNA: TGCAGTGCCGAGACATCCGGCACCTTC.

This chain uses TRBV11-3 with TRBJ2-1; TRBD2 is a possible D gene (6 bases). This CDR3 is built from 13 residues. Trimming shortened V by 5 bases and J by 9 bases, and 14 bases separated the two germline ends. Germline V gene sequence: CDR1 SGHNT, CDR2 YENEEA. DNA of the CDR3: TGTGCCAGCAGCCCGGGACTCCTGTCTGAGCAGTTCTTC. Translating it yields CASSPGLLSEQFF.

This clone showed up just once. The chain is built from TRBV2 and TRBJ2-7; D not resolved. CDR3 length: 12 amino acids. V was shortened by 3 bases and J by 9 bases, with 12 bases between the two germline ends. The germline V gene encodes CDR1 SNHLY and CDR2 FYNNEI. CDR3 DNA sequence: TGTGCCAGCAGTGACTCCTTCCCCGGGCAGTACTTC. It yields the protein CASSDSFPGQYF.

The CDR3 protein is CASSLGTDNSPLHF. The CDR3 nucleotides read TGTGCCAGCTCCCTCGGGACAGATAATTCACCCCTCCACTTT. V usage is TRBV18 and J usage is TRBJ1-6; 7 bases agree with TRBD1. CDR1 and CDR2 from the germline V gene are KGHSH and LQKENI. V lost 6 bases to trimming and J lost 5 bases; unmatched junction nucleotides: 4. The CDR3 runs 14 residues.

The chain is built from TRBV7-9 and TRBJ2-3; D may be TRBD2 (5 bases). With 2 bases removed from V and 2 bases from J, the gap between germline ends came to 8 bases. CDR3 size: 14 residues. Germline values: CDR1 SEHNR, CDR2 FQNEAQ (reference sequence). The CDR3 nucleotides are TGTGCCAGCAGCTTACCGGGAACCACAGATACGCAGTATTTT. This translates into CASSLPGTTDTQYF.

V gene TRBV7-6 combines with J gene TRBJ2-2; tentative D call: TRBD2 (5 bases). Germline V gene sequence: CDR1 SGHVS, CDR2 FNYEAQ. V was cut by 5 bases and J by 4 bases, with 14 bases left in between. The CDR3 runs to 15 residues. The CDR3 bases are TGTGCCAGCAGCCCGAGGGCTTTGGCCACCGGGGAGCTGTTTTTT. This codes for CASSPRALATGELFF.

V is TRBV9 and J is TRBJ2-1; 9 bases are shared with TRBD2. The V gene's germline CDR1 is SGDLS and CDR2 YYNGEE. Trimming at V came to 0 bases and at J to 7 bases, leaving 5 bases not matched to a gene. The CDR3 sequence is 15 residues long. The CDR3 is CASSVVAGGWNEQFF. CDR3 sequence (DNA): TGTGCCAGCAGCGTAGTTGCGGGGGGGTGGAATGAGCAGTTCTTC.